This TCR beta chain comes out of a study of T-cell reconstitution after alpha-beta-depleted transplantation in children. This clonotype was observed at least ten times. Preparation of the TCRbeta library involved a method that used unique molecular identifiers. TCRdb called the PCR reads again in MiXCR, with one record for every CDR3 protein. The sample has around 210,000 distinct CDR3 sequences, roughly 7% seen once. The germline V gene has CDR1 MNHEY and CDR2 SMNVEV (reference sequence). V lost 11 bases, J lost 2 bases, and 10 bases lay in between. This CDR3 is 11 amino acids long. The sequence was obtained from a boy aged 2 to 10 with acute lymphoblastic leukemia, due to receive a stem cell transplant. The material was PBMCs, obtained before TCRalphabeta/CD19-depleted stem cell transplant. J is TRBJ2-7 and V is TRBV27, with D possibly called TRBD1 or TRBD2 (5 bases each). CDR3 protein: CASRGAYEQYF. The CDR3 region has the DNA TGTGCCTCTAGAGGGGCCTACGAGCAGTACTTC.